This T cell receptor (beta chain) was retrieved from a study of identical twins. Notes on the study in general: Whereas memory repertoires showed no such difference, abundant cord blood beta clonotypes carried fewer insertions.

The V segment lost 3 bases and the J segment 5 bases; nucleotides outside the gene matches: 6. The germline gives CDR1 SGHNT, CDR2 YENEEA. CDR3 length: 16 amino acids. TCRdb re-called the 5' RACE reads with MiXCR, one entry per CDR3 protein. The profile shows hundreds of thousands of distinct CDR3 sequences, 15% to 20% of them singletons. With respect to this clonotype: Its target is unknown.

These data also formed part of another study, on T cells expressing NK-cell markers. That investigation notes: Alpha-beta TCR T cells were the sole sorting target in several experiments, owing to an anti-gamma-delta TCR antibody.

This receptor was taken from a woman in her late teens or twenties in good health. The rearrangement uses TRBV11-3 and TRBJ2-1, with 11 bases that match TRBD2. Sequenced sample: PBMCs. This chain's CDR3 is CASSFTGTSGHNEQFF. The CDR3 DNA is TGTGCCAGCAGCTTTACCGGGACTAGCGGACACAATGAGCAGTTCTTC. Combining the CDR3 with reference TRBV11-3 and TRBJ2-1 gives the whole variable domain EAGVVQSPRYKIIEKKQPVAFWCNPISGHNTLYWYLQNLGQGPELLIRYENEEAVDDSQLPKDRFSAERLKGVDSTLKIQPAELGDSAVYLCASSFTGTSGHNEQFFGPGTRLTVL.